The T cell receptor (beta chain) described here comes from a study of preoperative IRX-2 immunotherapy in early breast cancer. Described treatment: preoperative locoregional IRX-2 cytokine immunotherapy. This phase Ib study tested locoregional IRX-2 cytokine immunotherapy given before surgery. Assay: immunoSEQ multiplex PCR; the TCRdb copy retains only in-frame clones and omits some. The sample shows about 98,000 clones, more than 80% of them seen only once. The sequences come from tumor tissue, collected after IRX-2 immunotherapy. This sequence was found in a human donor with breast cancer.

The CDR3: CASSRQGRSSYEQYF. CDR3 nucleotide sequence: TGTGCCAGTAGTAGGCAGGGACGGAGCTCCTACGAGCAGTACTTC. The V gene is TRBV19, the J gene TRBJ2-7, with D possibly being TRBD1 or TRBD2 (5 bases each). In germline, CDR1 is LNHDA, CDR2 SQIVND (reference sequence). Trimming took 4 bases from V and 0 from J, leaving 13 bases between them. The CDR3 runs to 15 residues.